Below are 26 T cell receptor beta chains sequenced from a single sample in a study of PD-L1 blockade in urothelial cancer. Data came from immunoSEQ multiplex PCR; TCRdb stores just in-frame clones and leaves some out. Of 56,000 or so clones listed, 85% are singletons. Documented time point: pretreatment peripheral blood. The source was PBMCs, collected around atezolizumab (anti-PD-L1) treatment. All receptors come from a man aged 70 or older with urothelial cancer.

The gene calls are TRBV10-3 and TRBJ2-7, with 8 bases aligning to TRBD1. CDR1 is ENHRY and CDR2 is SYGVKD in the germline V gene. The CDR3 is made up of 12 amino acids. Losses at the gene ends were 4 bases for V and 6 bases for J; bases not matched to a gene: 2. In DNA form, the CDR3 reads TGTGCCATCAGTGGAACAGGGGGCGAGCAGTACTTC. The encoded protein is CAISGTGGEQYF.

CDR3 region: CASSRGGPNTEAFF. The CDR3 nucleotides read TGTGCCAGCAGCAGAGGGGGTCCGAACACTGAAGCTTTCTTT. The chain joins TRBV9 to TRBJ1-1; a weak D match, TRBD1 (6 bases). Germline CDR1 SGDLS, CDR2 YYNGEE. The CDR3 contains 14 residues. Trimming pared 4 bases from V and 1 base from J, leaving 11 bases between.

CDR3 amino acids: CASSLEGHGEQFF. The DNA of the CDR3 is TGTGCCAGCAGCTTAGAGGGACACGGTGAGCAGTTCTTC. The chain recombines TRBV11-2 with TRBJ2-1; possible D gene TRBD1, 6 bases. CDR1 and CDR2 from the germline V gene are SGHAT and FQNNGV. The CDR3 length is 13 residues. Deletions cut 0 bases from V and 9 bases from J, with 9 bases between.

The chain combines TRBV28 with TRBJ2-5, with 8 bases aligning to TRBD1. The germline V gene has CDR1 MDHEN and CDR2 SYDVKM. There are 15 residues in the CDR3. J was trimmed by 9 bases and V by 4 bases; bases with no gene match: 13. CDR3: CASSSPLGQGLAQYF. The CDR3 nucleotides read TGTGCCAGCAGTTCCCCCCTCGGACAGGGCCTGGCCCAGTACTTC.

The chain combines TRBV6-1 with TRBJ1-5; D ambiguous. V gave up 4 bases and J gave up 5 bases, with 9 bases separating them. Looked up from germline, CDR1 is MNHNS and CDR2 is SASEGT. The CDR3 is 13 residues long. The DNA of the CDR3 is TGTGCCAGCAGTGGGCAGGAGGATCAGCCCCAGCATTTT. It yields the protein CASSGQEDQPQHF.

The chain has TRBV4-1 and TRBJ2-1; 9 bases align to TRBD2. Germline V lookup: CDR1 MGHRA, CDR2 YSYEKL. This CDR3 has 17 residues. J was trimmed by 7 bases and V by 0 bases; bases with no gene match: 10. In DNA form, the CDR3 reads TGCGCCAGCAGCCAAGATCGGGCGGGAGGGCCCGGGAATGAGCAGTTCTTC. Translating gives CASSQDRAGGPGNEQFF.

The sample holds a few counts of this clone. The rearrangement links TRBV7-9 to TRBJ2-4; D uncertain. Germline V CDR1 and CDR2: SEHNR, FQNEAQ (reference sequence). V lost 1 base and J lost 5, with 15 bases in between. This CDR3 is built from 16 residues. In DNA form, the CDR3 reads TGTGCCAGCAGCTTAGATTTGGGCAGGTACCAAAACATTCAGTACTTC. Encoded protein: CASSLDLGRYQNIQYF.

The chain uses TRBV30 and TRBJ1-2; perhaps TRBD1 as D (6 bases). The V and J ends lost 7 bases and 3 bases respectively, with 15 bases between them. Germline values: CDR1 GTSNPN, CDR2 SVGIG (reference sequence). The CDR3 runs 13 residues. Written as DNA, the CDR3 is TGTGCCTTCCGGGACACGCCTTACTATGGCTACACCTTC. Its translation is CAFRDTPYYGYTF. Full variable domain (outside the CDR3, taken from reference TRBV30 and TRBJ1-2): SQTIHQWPATLVQPVGSPLSLECTVEGTSNPNLYWYRQAAGRGLQLLFYSVGIGQISSEVPQNLSASRPQDRQFILSSKKLLLSDSGFYLCAFRDTPYYGYTFGSGTRLTVV.

The V and J genes are TRBV10-2 and TRBJ2-2; 9 bases match TRBD1. The germline CDR1 and CDR2 sequences are WSHSY and SAAADI. CDR3 size: 14 residues. Losses at the gene ends were 6 bases for V and 3 bases for J; bases not matched to a gene: 2. Here the CDR3 reads CASRRTGDTGELFF. CDR3 DNA sequence: TGCGCCAGCAGAAGGACAGGGGACACCGGGGAGCTGTTTTTT.

The V call is TRBV9, the J call TRBJ2-5; D remains unclear. V was clipped by 0 bases and J by 5 bases, with 14 bases between them. The CDR3 is 15 residues long. CDR1 and CDR2 (germline): SGDLS, YYNGEE. The CDR3 nucleotides read TGTGCCAGCAGCGTAGAGGCAGGTTCATCGGAGACCCAGTACTTC. Amino acids: CASSVEAGSSETQYF.

The chain uses TRBV5-1 and TRBJ2-6; TRBD1 aligns across 8 bases. CDR3 length: 19 amino acids. From germline, CDR1 is SGHRS and CDR2 YFSETQ. V lost 4 bases to trimming and J lost 0 bases; unmatched junction nucleotides: 12. The CDR3 spells CASSRPDRATHSGANVLTF. The CDR3 DNA reads as TGCGCCAGCAGCCGGCCGGACAGGGCCACCCACTCTGGGGCCAACGTCCTGACTTTC.

The V call is TRBV28, the J call TRBJ2-1; D may be TRBD1 (6 bases). The CDR3 has 14 amino acids. The V gene's germline CDR1 is MDHEN and CDR2 SYDVKM. Trimming took 5 bases from V and 0 from J, leaving 8 bases between them. CDR3 DNA: TGTGCCAGCAGTGAACAGGGCTCCTACAATGAGCAGTTCTTC. It specifies CASSEQGSYNEQFF. Combining the CDR3 with reference TRBV28 and TRBJ2-1 gives the whole variable domain DVKVTQSSRYLVKRTGEKVFLECVQDMDHENMFWYRQDPGLGLRLIYFSYDVKMKEKGDIPEGYSVSREKKERFSLILESASTNQTSMYLCASSEQGSYNEQFFGPGTRLTVL.

This clone appeared a few times. This chain connects TRBV5-1 to TRBJ1-1; D unresolved. The length of the CDR3 is 14 residues. V lost 4 bases to trimming and J lost 3 bases, with 13 bases between them. The germline CDR1 and CDR2 sequences are SGHRS and YFSETQ. The CDR3 DNA sequence: TGCGCCAGCAGCAGTGACGGCGGGTACACTGAAGCTTTCTTT. This translates into CASSSDGGYTEAFF.

A few counts support this clone. This chain uses TRBV29-1 with TRBJ2-1; a weak D match, TRBD1 (5 bases). V was trimmed by 3 bases and J by 7 bases, leaving 19 bases between them. The CDR3 length is 15 residues. Germline V gene lookup returns CDR1 SQVTM and CDR2 ANQGSEA. The CDR3 region is CSVDRFGRVGNEQFF. CDR3 sequence (DNA): TGCAGCGTTGATAGGTTCGGCAGGGTAGGGAATGAGCAGTTCTTC.

V and J are TRBV5-1 and TRBJ2-7, with D tentatively TRBD2 (5 bases). Germline V gene data show CDR1 as SGHRS and CDR2 as YFSETQ. V shed 7 bases and J shed 3 bases, with 17 bases lying between them. This CDR3 contains 14 residues. CDR3 sequence (DNA): TGCGCCAGCCGGTCAAAGGGAGATCACTACGAGCAGTACTTC. Translated, it gives CASRSKGDHYEQYF.

This clone came up once. The chain uses TRBV6-5 and TRBJ2-2, with 8 bases lining up with TRBD2. The CDR3 has 15 amino acids. Germline V CDR1 and CDR2: MNHEY, SVGAGI. Losses at the gene ends were 6 bases for V and 6 bases for J; bases not matched to a gene: 9. The CDR3 DNA is TGTGCCAGCAGCTCCGGGACTAGAGGGGCCGGGGAGCTGTTTTTT. Amino acid sequence: CASSSGTRGAGELFF.

The gene calls are TRBV5-1 and TRBJ1-1, with 7 bases matching TRBD1. The junction had 7 bases not matched to a gene; V was cut back by 0 bases and J by 2 bases. CDR1 is SGHRS and CDR2 is YFSETQ in the germline V gene. The CDR3 runs to 16 residues. DNA of the CDR3: TGCGCCAGCAGCTTGGAGGCGACAGGGTTAAACACTGAAGCTTTCTTT. Translation: CASSLEATGLNTEAFF.

The V and J genes are TRBV7-6 and TRBJ1-1; the match to TRBD1 covers 9 bases. Germline V gene lookup returns CDR1 SGHVS and CDR2 FNYEAQ. The J segment lost 0 bases and the V segment lost 5 bases, leaving 10 bases of the junction unmatched. The CDR3 contains 17 residues. This CDR3 is CASSRQGGARMNTEAFF. CDR3 in DNA: TGTGCCAGCAGCCGACAGGGGGGCGCAAGAATGAACACTGAAGCTTTCTTT.

The chain combines TRBV15 with TRBJ2-5; D might be TRBD1 (6 bases). CDR1 LNHNV and CDR2 YYDKDF come from the germline V gene (reference sequence). The V end was cut by 3 bases, the J end by 5 bases, with 16 bases between. CDR3 length: 15 residues. CDR3 protein: CATSSNTGFWETQYF. As DNA, the CDR3 is TGTGCCACCAGCAGCAACACAGGGTTCTGGGAGACCCAGTACTTC. The full variable domain, rest sourced from reference TRBV15 and TRBJ2-5, is DAMVIQNPRYQVTQFGKPVTLSCSQTLNHNVMYWYQQKSSQAPKLLFHYYDKDFNNEADTPDNFQSRRPNTSFCFLDIRSPGLGDTAMYLCATSSNTGFWETQYFGPGTRLLVL.

A word on this clone: This same CDR3 is encoded by further DNA sequences in the sample. The chain carries TRBV5-1 and TRBJ2-3; D possibly corresponds to TRBD1 (5 bases). CDR1 and CDR2 (germline): SGHRS, YFSETQ. Trimming shortened V by 0 bases and J by 3 bases, and 11 bases separated the two germline ends. The CDR3 loop spans 15 amino acids. The CDR3 loop reads CASSLGRGSTDTQYF. CDR3 DNA sequence: TGCGCCAGCAGCTTGGGTAGGGGTTCGACAGATACGCAGTATTTT.

The CDR3 nucleotides read TGCGCCAGCAGCTTGTTTTCTAGCGGGAGTAATGAGCAGTTCTTC. Its protein is CASSLFSSGSNEQFF. The chain joins TRBV5-1 to TRBJ2-1; 10 bases are a match to TRBD2. This CDR3 spans 15 amino acids. From germline, CDR1 is SGHRS and CDR2 YFSETQ. Trimming took 1 base from V and 7 from J; bases not matched to a gene: 5.

This clone occurred once. The same CDR3 can be traced to other DNA sequences in this sample. The chain uses TRBV5-1 and TRBJ1-4; the D gene is possibly TRBD1 (5 bases). Between the trimmed V and J ends, which lost 2 bases and 8 bases, there was a span of 13 bases. The CDR3 extends over 14 amino acids. Germline assignment: CDR1 SGHRS and CDR2 YFSETQ. Here the CDR3 reads CASSLGQGGEKLFF. The CDR3 DNA reads TGCGCCAGCAGCTTAGGGCAGGGAGGGGAAAAACTGTTTTTT.

The count of this clone is one. The chain has TRBV7-7 and TRBJ2-7; 11 positions match TRBD2. Germline V gene lookup returns CDR1 SSHAT and CDR2 FNYEAQ (reference sequence). CDR3 size: 19 residues. V lost 1 base and J lost 0; bases outside the gene matches: 11. The CDR3 is CASSLEPGLAVISSYEQYF. The CDR3 DNA follows: TGTGCCAGCAGCTTAGAGCCGGGACTAGCGGTCATTAGCTCCTACGAGCAGTACTTC.

A single count supports this clone. The chain recombines TRBV28 with TRBJ1-1, with unresolved D. The CDR3 loop spans 15 amino acids. Trimming stripped 7 bases from V and 0 bases from J, with 15 bases between. Per germline, CDR1 MDHEN and CDR2 SYDVKM. CDR3 loop: CASTPGGLMNTEAFF. As DNA, the CDR3 is TGTGCCAGCACCCCCGGTGGGCTCATGAACACTGAAGCTTTCTTT.

The chain has TRBV18 and TRBJ1-1; TRBD1 matches 12 bases. The junction had 6 bases not matched to a gene; V was cut back by 2 bases and J by 5 bases. Germline V gene data show CDR1 as KGHSH and CDR2 as LQKENI. The CDR3 has 16 residues. The CDR3 is CASSPTGQGAGTEAFF. The CDR3 DNA sequence: TGTGCCAGCTCACCAACGGGACAGGGGGCAGGAACTGAAGCTTTCTTT.

This clone was found once. CDR3 sequence: CDAGDAYYGYTF. CDR3 nucleotides: TGTGACGCAGGGGACGCCTACTATGGCTACACCTTC. The chain links TRBV6-1 to TRBJ1-2; possibly TRBD1 for D (6 bases). Germline loops: CDR1 MNHNS, CDR2 SASEGT. CDR3 size: 12 residues.